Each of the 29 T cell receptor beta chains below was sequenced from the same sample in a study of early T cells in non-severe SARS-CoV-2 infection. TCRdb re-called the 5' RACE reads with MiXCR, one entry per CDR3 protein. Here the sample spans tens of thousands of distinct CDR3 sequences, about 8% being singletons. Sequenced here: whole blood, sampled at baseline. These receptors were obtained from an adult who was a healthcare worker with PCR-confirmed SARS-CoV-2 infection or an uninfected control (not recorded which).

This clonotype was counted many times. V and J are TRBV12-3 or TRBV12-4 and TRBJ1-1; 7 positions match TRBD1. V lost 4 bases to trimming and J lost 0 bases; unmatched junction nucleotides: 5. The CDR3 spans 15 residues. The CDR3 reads CASSYDRVLNTEAFF. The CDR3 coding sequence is TGTGCCAGCAGTTACGACAGGGTATTGAACACTGAAGCTTTCTTT.

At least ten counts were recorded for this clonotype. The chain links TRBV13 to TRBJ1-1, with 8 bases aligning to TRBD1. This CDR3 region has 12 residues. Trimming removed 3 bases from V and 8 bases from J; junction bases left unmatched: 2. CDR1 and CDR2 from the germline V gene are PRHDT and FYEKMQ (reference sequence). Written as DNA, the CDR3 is TGTGCCAGCAGCTTTAGACAGGGGGAAGCTTTCTTT. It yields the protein CASSFRQGEAFF.

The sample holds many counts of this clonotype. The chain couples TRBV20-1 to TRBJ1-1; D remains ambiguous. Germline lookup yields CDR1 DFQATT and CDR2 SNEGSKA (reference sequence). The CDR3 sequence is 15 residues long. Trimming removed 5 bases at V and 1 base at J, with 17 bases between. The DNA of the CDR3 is TGCAGTGCTCCGCCCCCCGGCGTGGGGAACACTGAAGCTTTCTTT. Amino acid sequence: CSAPPPGVGNTEAFF.

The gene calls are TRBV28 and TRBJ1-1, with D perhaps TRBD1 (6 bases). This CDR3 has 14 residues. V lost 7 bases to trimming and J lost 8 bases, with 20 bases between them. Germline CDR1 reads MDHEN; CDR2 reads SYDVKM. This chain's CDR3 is CASIPRGLTREAFF. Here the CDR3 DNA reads TGTGCCAGCATTCCCAGGGGCCTAACCCGGGAAGCTTTCTTT. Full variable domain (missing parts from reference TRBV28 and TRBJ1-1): DVKVTQSSRYLVKRTGEKVFLECVQDMDHENMFWYRQDPGLGLRLIYFSYDVKMKEKGDIPEGYSVSREKKERFSLILESASTNQTSMYLCASIPRGLTREAFFGQGTRLTVV.

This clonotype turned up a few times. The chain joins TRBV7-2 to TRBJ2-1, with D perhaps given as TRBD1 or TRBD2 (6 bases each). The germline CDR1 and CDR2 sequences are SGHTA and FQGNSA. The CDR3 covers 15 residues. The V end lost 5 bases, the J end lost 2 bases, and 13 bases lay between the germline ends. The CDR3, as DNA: TGTGCCAGCAGCGAGGGGGGCGCCCCCTACAATGAGCAGTTCTTC. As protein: CASSEGGAPYNEQFF.

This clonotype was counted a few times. The CDR3 sequence: CASRSRGNEQYF. In DNA form, the CDR3 reads TGTGCCAGCAGGAGCAGGGGAAACGAGCAGTACTTC. The chain uses TRBV6-5 and TRBJ2-7; D is perhaps TRBD1 (6 bases). CDR1 MNHEY and CDR2 SVGAGI come from the germline V gene. V was trimmed by 6 bases and J by 5 bases, leaving 11 bases between them. This CDR3 has 12 amino acids.

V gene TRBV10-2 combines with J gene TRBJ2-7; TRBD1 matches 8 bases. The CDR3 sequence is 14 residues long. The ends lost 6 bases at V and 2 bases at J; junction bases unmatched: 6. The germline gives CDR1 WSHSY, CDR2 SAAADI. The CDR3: CASSIWTGPYEQYF. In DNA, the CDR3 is TGCGCCAGCAGCATCTGGACAGGGCCCTACGAGCAGTACTTC.

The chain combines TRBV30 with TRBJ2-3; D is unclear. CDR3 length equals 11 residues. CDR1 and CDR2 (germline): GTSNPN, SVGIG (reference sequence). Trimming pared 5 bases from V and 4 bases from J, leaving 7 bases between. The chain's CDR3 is CAWGRSDTQYF. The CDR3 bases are TGTGCCTGGGGAAGGTCAGATACGCAGTATTTT.

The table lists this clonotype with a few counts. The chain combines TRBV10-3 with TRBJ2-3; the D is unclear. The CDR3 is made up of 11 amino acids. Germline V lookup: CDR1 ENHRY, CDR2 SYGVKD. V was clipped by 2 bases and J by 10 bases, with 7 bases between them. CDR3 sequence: CAISEGRSQYF. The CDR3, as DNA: TGTGCCATCAGTGAGGGACGATCGCAGTATTTT.

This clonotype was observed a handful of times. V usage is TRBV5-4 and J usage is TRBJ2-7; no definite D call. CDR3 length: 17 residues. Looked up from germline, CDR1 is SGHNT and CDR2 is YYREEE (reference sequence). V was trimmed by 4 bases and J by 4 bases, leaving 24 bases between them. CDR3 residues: CASSPTPSADFTYEQYF. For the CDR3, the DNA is TGTGCCAGCAGCCCTACCCCCTCGGCCGATTTTACTTACGAGCAGTACTTC.

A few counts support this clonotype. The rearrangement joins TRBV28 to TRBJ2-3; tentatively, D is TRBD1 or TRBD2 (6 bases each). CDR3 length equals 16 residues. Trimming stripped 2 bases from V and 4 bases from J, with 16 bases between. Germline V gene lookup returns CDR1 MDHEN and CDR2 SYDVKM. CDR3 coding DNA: TGTGCCAGCAGTTTAGTTAAGGGGGGCCCTCCAGATACGCAGTATTTT. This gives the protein CASSLVKGGPPDTQYF.

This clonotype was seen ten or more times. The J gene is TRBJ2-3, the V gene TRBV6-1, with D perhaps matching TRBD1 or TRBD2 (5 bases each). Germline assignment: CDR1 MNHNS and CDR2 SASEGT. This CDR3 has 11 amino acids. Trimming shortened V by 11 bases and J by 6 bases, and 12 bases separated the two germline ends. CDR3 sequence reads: CAAREGDTQYF. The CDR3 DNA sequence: TGTGCCGCCCGAGAGGGGGATACGCAGTATTTT.

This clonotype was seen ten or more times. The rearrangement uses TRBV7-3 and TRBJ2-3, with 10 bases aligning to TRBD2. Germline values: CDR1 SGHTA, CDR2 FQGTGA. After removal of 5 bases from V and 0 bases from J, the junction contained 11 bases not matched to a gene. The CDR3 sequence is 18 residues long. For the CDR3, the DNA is TGTGCCAGCAGCCGCCGGCCCATGACTAGCGGGAGCACAGATACGCAGTATTTT. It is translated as CASSRRPMTSGSTDTQYF.

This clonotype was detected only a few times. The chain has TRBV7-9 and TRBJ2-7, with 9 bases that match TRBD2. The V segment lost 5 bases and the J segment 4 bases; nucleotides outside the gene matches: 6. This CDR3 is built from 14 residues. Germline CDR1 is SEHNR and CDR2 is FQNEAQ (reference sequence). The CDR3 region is CASSRSGGIYEQYF. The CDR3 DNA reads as TGTGCCAGCAGCCGTAGCGGGGGAATTTACGAGCAGTACTTC.

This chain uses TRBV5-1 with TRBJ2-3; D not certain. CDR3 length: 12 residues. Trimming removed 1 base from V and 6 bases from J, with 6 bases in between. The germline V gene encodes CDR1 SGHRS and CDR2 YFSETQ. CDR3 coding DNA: TGCGCCAGCAGCTTGAGTGGGGATACGCAGTATTTT. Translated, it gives CASSLSGDTQYF.

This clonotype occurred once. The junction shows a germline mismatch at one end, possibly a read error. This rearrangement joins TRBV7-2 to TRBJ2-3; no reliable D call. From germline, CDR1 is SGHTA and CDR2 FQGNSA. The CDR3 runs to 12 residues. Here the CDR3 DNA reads TGTGCCAGCAGCCCAAGCACAGATACGCAGAATTTT. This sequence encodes CASSPSTDTQNF.

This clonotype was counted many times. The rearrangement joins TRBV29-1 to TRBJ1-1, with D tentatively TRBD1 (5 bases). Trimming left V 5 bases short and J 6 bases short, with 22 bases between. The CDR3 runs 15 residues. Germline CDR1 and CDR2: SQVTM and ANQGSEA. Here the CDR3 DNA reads TGCAGCGTTCTAACTCCGGGACGGACGAGGTCTGAAGCTTTCTTT. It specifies CSVLTPGRTRSEAFF.

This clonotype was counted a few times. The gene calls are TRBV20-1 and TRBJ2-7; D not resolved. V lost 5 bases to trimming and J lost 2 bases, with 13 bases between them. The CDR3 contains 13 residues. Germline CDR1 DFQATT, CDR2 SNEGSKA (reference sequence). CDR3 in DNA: TGCAGTGCTTTGATGTCTGAGGCCTACGAGCAGTACTTC. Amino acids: CSALMSEAYEQYF.

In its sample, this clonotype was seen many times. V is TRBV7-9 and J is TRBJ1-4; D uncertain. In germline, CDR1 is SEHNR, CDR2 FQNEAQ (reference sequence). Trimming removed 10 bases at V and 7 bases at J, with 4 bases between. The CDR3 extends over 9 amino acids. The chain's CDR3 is CAKIEKLFF. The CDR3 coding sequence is TGTGCCAAGATTGAAAAACTGTTTTTT.

The CDR3: CSVNGLAGVNEQFF. Written as DNA, the CDR3 is TGCAGCGTCAACGGACTAGCGGGAGTTAATGAGCAGTTCTTC. The chain employs TRBV29-1 and TRBJ2-1; 13 bases line up with TRBD2. Germline CDR1 reads SQVTM; CDR2 reads ANQGSEA. This CDR3 has 14 residues. V gave up 6 bases and J gave up 7 bases; unmatched junction bases: 6.

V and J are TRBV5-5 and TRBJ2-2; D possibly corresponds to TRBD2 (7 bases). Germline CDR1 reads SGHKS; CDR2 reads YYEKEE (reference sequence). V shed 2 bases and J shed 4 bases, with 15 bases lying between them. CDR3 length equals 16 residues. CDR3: CASSFKRGAGTGELFF. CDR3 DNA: TGTGCCAGCAGCTTCAAACGGGGGGCTGGCACCGGGGAGCTGTTTTTT.

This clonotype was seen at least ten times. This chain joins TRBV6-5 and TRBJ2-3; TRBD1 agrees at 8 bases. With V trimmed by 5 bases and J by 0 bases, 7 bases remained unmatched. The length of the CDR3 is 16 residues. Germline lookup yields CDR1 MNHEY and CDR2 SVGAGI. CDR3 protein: CASSADGTGSTDTQYF. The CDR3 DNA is TGTGCCAGCAGTGCAGACGGGACAGGTAGCACAGATACGCAGTATTTT.

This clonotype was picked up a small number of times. The chain's CDR3 is CSASPDRPYEQYF. The CDR3 DNA reads TGCAGTGCTAGCCCGGACAGACCCTACGAGCAGTACTTC. This rearrangement joins TRBV20-1 to TRBJ2-7; a possible D gene is TRBD1 (6 bases). CDR3 size: 13 residues. CDR1 is DFQATT, CDR2 SNEGSKA, per germline (reference sequence). Trimming cost V 3 bases and J 2 bases, with 11 bases left between them.

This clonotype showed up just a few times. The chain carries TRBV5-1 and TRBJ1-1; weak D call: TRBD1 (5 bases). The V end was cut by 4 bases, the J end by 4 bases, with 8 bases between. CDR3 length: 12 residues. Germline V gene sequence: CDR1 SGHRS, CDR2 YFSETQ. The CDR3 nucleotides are TGCGCCAGCAGCCGGAGGGGCACTGAAGCTTTCTTT. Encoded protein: CASSRRGTEAFF.

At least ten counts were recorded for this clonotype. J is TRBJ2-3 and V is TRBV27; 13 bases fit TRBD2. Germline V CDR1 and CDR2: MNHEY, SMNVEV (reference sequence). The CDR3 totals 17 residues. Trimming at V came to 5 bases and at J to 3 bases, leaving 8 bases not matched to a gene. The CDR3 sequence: CASSPIQLAGGTDTQYF. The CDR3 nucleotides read TGTGCCAGCAGTCCGATACAACTAGCGGGAGGGACAGATACGCAGTATTTT.

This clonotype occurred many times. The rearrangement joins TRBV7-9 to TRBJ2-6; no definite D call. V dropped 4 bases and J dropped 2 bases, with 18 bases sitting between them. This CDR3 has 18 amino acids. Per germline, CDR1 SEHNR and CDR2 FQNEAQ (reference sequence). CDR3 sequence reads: CASSSTYSDVPGANVLTF. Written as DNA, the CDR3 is TGTGCCAGCAGCTCCACCTACTCGGACGTTCCTGGGGCCAACGTCCTGACTTTC.

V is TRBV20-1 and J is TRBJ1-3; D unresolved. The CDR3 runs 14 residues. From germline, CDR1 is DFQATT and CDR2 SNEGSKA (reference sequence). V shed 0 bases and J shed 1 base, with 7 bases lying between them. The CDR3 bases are TGCAGTGCTAGAGATGGAGGTTCTGGAAACACCATATATTTT. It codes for CSARDGGSGNTIYF.

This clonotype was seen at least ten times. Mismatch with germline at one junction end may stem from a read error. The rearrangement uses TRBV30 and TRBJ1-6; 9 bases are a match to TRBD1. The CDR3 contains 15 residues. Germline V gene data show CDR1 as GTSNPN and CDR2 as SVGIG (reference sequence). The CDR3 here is CAWAHGTGYISPLHF. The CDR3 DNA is TGTGCCTGGGCCCACGGGACAGGGTATATTTCACCCCTCCACTTT.

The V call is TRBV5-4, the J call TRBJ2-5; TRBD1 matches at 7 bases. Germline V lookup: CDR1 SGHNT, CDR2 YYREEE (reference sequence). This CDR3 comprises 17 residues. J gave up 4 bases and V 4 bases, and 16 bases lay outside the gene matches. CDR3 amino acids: CASSGPRPRGNGETQYF. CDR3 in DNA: TGTGCCAGCAGCGGACCTCGTCCCAGGGGGAACGGAGAGACCCAGTACTTC.